The sequence of this T cell receptor (beta chain) was determined in a study of identical twins. Study findings and constraints: In cord blood, abundant beta clonotypes had fewer insertions; memory showed no trend.

From germline, CDR1 is DFQATT and CDR2 SNEGSKA (reference sequence). This CDR3 is built from 13 residues. Deletions cut 0 bases from V and 1 base from J, with 6 bases between. A universal primer site was created by template switching, with the cDNA bearing unique molecular identifiers. TCRdb analysed the 5' RACE reads with MiXCR anew, one entry per CDR3 protein. In the table there are 200,000 to 300,000 distinct CDR3 sequences, roughly 7% of which are singletons. This clonotype was observed at least ten times. The antigen is unknown. This same sample was also part of a study on yellow fever vaccine responses in identical twins.

The V gene is TRBV20-1, the J gene TRBJ2-5; no firm D call. The sequence came from a woman aged 18 to 35 in good health. Sequencing input: memory (CD45RO+) T cells sorted from blood. CDR3 bases: TGCAGTGCTAGAGATACGGTCCAAGAGACCCAGTACTTC. Translating gives CSARDTVQETQYF.